This entry lists 32 T cell receptor beta chains sequenced from one sample in a study of blood T cells in healthy people across ages. A second roughly 6 to 11 cycle PCR used barcoded and J-beta primers. One entry per CDR3 protein, called by TCRdb with MiXCR from the 5' RACE reads. The profile shows about 1.8 million distinct CDR3 sequences, about 49% of them singletons. The sample taken for sequencing was blood. These receptors were obtained from a middle-aged woman in good health.

V gene TRBV12-3 or TRBV12-4 combines with J gene TRBJ2-4, with 8 nucleotides matching TRBD2. TRBJ2-7 matches the DNA end more closely, so the J call is doubtful. There are 15 residues in the CDR3. The CDR3: CASSFHNGGVYEQYF. DNA of the CDR3: TGTGCCAGCAGTTTCCACAACGGGGGGGTCTACGAGCAGTACTTC.

This clonotype has a handful of counts. The rearrangement joins TRBV9 to TRBJ1-2, with a possible D match to TRBD1 (6 bases). This CDR3 is 14 amino acids long. Deletions cut 3 bases from V and 0 bases from J, with 9 bases between. Germline V CDR1 and CDR2: SGDLS, YYNGEE. The CDR3 spells CASSGSGANYGYTF. CDR3 nucleotides: TGTGCCAGCAGCGGCTCAGGGGCTAACTATGGCTACACCTTC.

In its sample, this clonotype was seen a few times. The V call is TRBV5-5, the J call TRBJ1-5, with a weak D call TRBD1 (5 bases). Germline V gene lookup returns CDR1 SGHKS and CDR2 YYEKEE (reference sequence). V lost 4 bases and J lost 1, with 12 bases in between. CDR3 size: 15 residues. The CDR3 coding sequence is TGTGCCAGCAGCCCGGTGGCAGGGAGCAATCAGCCCCAGCATTTT. This codes for CASSPVAGSNQPQHF.

The rearrangement links TRBV20-1 to TRBJ2-3; maybe TRBD2 (6 bases). V was clipped by 0 bases and J by 2 bases, with 12 bases between them. CDR1 is DFQATT and CDR2 is SNEGSKA in the germline V gene (reference sequence). The CDR3 loop spans 15 amino acids. The CDR3 DNA sequence: TGCAGTGCTAGAGAAGTGGGACTCCCCACAGATACGCAGTATTTT. Its protein product is CSAREVGLPTDTQYF.

This clonotype occurred a few times. The chain has TRBV4-1 and TRBJ2-1; the match to TRBD2 covers 8 bases. Germline CDR1 is MGHRA and CDR2 is YSYEKL. This CDR3 region has 16 residues. The junction had 5 bases not matched to a gene; V was cut back by 0 bases and J by 4 bases. CDR3: CASSQDLAGLYNEQFF. The CDR3 nucleotides read TGCGCCAGCAGCCAAGATTTAGCGGGGCTTTACAATGAGCAGTTCTTC.

The chain links TRBV5-1 to TRBJ2-7; the D is unclear. Germline V gives CDR1 SGHRS, CDR2 YFSETQ. The CDR3 extends over 15 amino acids. V dropped 0 bases and J dropped 4 bases, with 14 bases sitting between them. CDR3 sequence reads: CASSLVKVGSYEQYF. CDR3 DNA sequence: TGCGCCAGCAGCTTGGTTAAAGTGGGCTCGTACGAGCAGTACTTC.

This chain links TRBV7-9 with TRBJ2-5; D call uncertain. There are 14 residues in the CDR3. CDR1 is SEHNR and CDR2 is FQNEAQ in the germline V gene (reference sequence). V lost 0 bases to trimming and J lost 5 bases, with 10 bases between them. CDR3 DNA sequence: TGTGCCAGCAGCTTAGCTCTGGAGCCGGAGACCCAGTACTTC. Translating it yields CASSLALEPETQYF.

The V and J genes are TRBV27 and TRBJ1-6; 9 bases align to TRBD1. In germline, CDR1 is MNHEY, CDR2 SMNVEV (reference sequence). V was clipped by 2 bases and J by 13 bases; unmatched bases: 12. The CDR3 runs 16 residues. The CDR3 loop reads CASSLLTGTGKCPLHF. The CDR3 coding sequence is TGTGCCAGCAGTTTACTGACCGGGACAGGGAAGTGTCCCCTCCACTTT.

The chain uses TRBV11-2 and TRBJ2-1, with D possibly called TRBD1 or TRBD2 (5 bases each). The ends were cut back, 4 bases at V and 4 bases at J, with 20 bases in the middle. The CDR3 sequence is 17 residues long. Germline loops: CDR1 SGHAT, CDR2 FQNNGV. In DNA, the CDR3 is TGTGCCAGCAGCTCCCGGACCGGGACGGAGGCTTACAATGAGCAGTTCTTC. This sequence encodes CASSSRTGTEAYNEQFF. Looking up the rest from reference TRBV11-2 and TRBJ2-1 gives the full variable domain: EAGVAQSPRYKIIEKRQSVAFWCNPISGHATLYWYQQILGQGPKLLIQFQNNGVVDDSQLPKDRFSAERLKGVDSTLKIQPAKLEDSAVYLCASSSRTGTEAYNEQFFGPGTRLTVL.

This clonotype occurred a few times. The V call is TRBV6-5, the J call TRBJ2-7; 7 positions agree with TRBD1. V lost 6 bases and J lost 4; bases outside the gene matches: 12. Germline CDR1 is MNHEY and CDR2 is SVGAGI. This CDR3 is 15 amino acids long. DNA of the CDR3: TGTGCCAGCAGGCAGTCGTACAGGGGTACATACGAGCAGTACTTC. This codes for CASRQSYRGTYEQYF.

V gene TRBV9 combines with J gene TRBJ1-6, with D hard to call. Germline values: CDR1 SGDLS, CDR2 YYNGEE. Trimming took 4 bases from V and 4 from J, leaving 15 bases between them. The CDR3 is made up of 16 amino acids. The CDR3 region has the DNA TGTGCCAGCAGCCCTACCTTGAGCGAATATAATTCACCCCTCCACTTT. Encoded protein: CASSPTLSEYNSPLHF.

This clonotype was seen only a few times. The rearrangement uses TRBV20-1 and TRBJ2-3; 7 positions agree with TRBD1. Germline lookup yields CDR1 DFQATT and CDR2 SNEGSKA (reference sequence). The CDR3 has 15 amino acids. V lost 5 bases and J lost 2; bases outside the gene matches: 10. The CDR3 DNA is TGCAGTGCTCCGTTGACAGGGACCCACACAGATACGCAGTATTTT. Translation: CSAPLTGTHTDTQYF.

The rearrangement joins TRBV6-1 to TRBJ2-7; a possible D gene is TRBD1 (6 bases). The CDR3 covers 13 residues. The germline CDR1 and CDR2 sequences are MNHNS and SASEGT. The ends were cut back, 4 bases at V and 3 bases at J, with 10 bases in the middle. CDR3 loop: CASSVAQGYEQYF. The CDR3, as DNA: TGTGCCAGCAGTGTGGCACAGGGCTACGAGCAGTACTTC.

This clonotype was detected many times. CDR3 protein: CSAEGQGSTIQYF. The CDR3 DNA reads as TGCAGCGCGGAGGGACAGGGAAGTACCATTCAGTACTTC. The chain uses TRBV29-1 and TRBJ2-4; 9 bases align to TRBD1. Trimming took 7 bases from V and 9 from J; bases not matched to a gene: 10. CDR3 length equals 13 residues. CDR1 and CDR2 (germline): SQVTM, ANQGSEA.

This clonotype has only a few counts. The chain carries TRBV18 and TRBJ2-7, with a weak D call TRBD2 (5 bases). The V gene's germline CDR1 is KGHSH and CDR2 LQKENI. Trimming took off 1 base at V and 10 bases at J, with 17 bases between the two ends. This CDR3 has 14 amino acids. The CDR3 coding sequence is TGTGCCAGCTCACCACAGCAGTCTTCGGGAATTCAGTACTTC. This sequence encodes CASSPQQSSGIQYF.

V gene TRBV7-2 combines with J gene TRBJ2-4, with TRBD2 matching 7 bases. The CDR3 is 15 residues long. Looked up from germline, CDR1 is SGHTA and CDR2 is FQGNSA. V gave up 1 base and J gave up 4 bases; unmatched junction bases: 4. The CDR3 bases are TGTGCCAGCAGCTTAGTTCGGGGGGAAAAAAACATTCAGTACTTC. Protein product: CASSLVRGEKNIQYF.

This chain joins TRBV5-1 and TRBJ2-4, with TRBD1 matching over 9 bases. The CDR3 runs 14 residues. The V segment lost 6 bases and the J segment 8 bases; nucleotides outside the gene matches: 9. In germline, CDR1 is SGHRS, CDR2 YFSETQ. CDR3 protein: CASTTGGNVDIQYF. CDR3 sequence (DNA): TGCGCCAGCACAACAGGGGGCAATGTGGACATTCAGTACTTC.

With regard to this clonotype: A read error may produce the germline difference seen at one junction end. The CDR3 nucleotides read TGTGCCAGCAGCCACGGACAGATTTACAATGAGCAGTTATTC. Its translation: CASSHGQIYNEQLF. The rearrangement links TRBV7-2 to TRBJ2-1; a weak D match, TRBD1 (6 bases). The CDR3 loop spans 14 amino acids. CDR1 and CDR2 from the germline V gene are SGHTA and FQGNSA.

This clonotype is a singleton in its sample. The rearrangement joins TRBV9 to TRBJ1-2; D perhaps matches TRBD1 (6 bases). There are 13 residues in the CDR3. The germline V gene has CDR1 SGDLS and CDR2 YYNGEE. Deletions cut 3 bases from V and 7 bases from J, with 13 bases between. CDR3 nucleotides: TGTGCCAGCAGCGACAGGGCGGGTCGTGGCTACACCTTC. This codes for CASSDRAGRGYTF.

This clonotype was counted between two and nine times. The chain recombines TRBV4-3 with TRBJ1-6; D is perhaps TRBD1 (5 bases). The CDR3 spans 16 residues. CDR1 and CDR2 (germline): LGHNA, YSLEER. Trimming took 0 bases from V and 10 from J, leaving 16 bases between them. CDR3 protein: CASSQEAGGVRSPLHF. CDR3 bases: TGCGCCAGCAGCCAAGAGGCGGGGGGGGTAAGGTCACCCCTCCACTTT.

The chain recombines TRBV20-1 with TRBJ1-5; D gene uncertain. In germline, CDR1 is DFQATT, CDR2 SNEGSKA (reference sequence). This CDR3 contains 15 residues. V lost 3 bases to trimming and J lost 0 bases, with 12 bases between them. The CDR3 DNA reads as TGCAGTGCTAGGCCCTCAGTTAATAGCAATCAGCCCCAGCATTTT. Translating it yields CSARPSVNSNQPQHF.

CDR3 region: CASSSLGTGGLYWVEQYF. DNA of the CDR3: TGTGCCAGCAGCTCCCTGGGTACAGGGGGGCTCTACTGGGTCGAGCAGTACTTC. The chain combines TRBV7-2 with TRBJ2-4, with 8 bases matching TRBD1. The DNA end is more similar to TRBJ2-7, so the J call may be wrong. The CDR3 contains 18 residues. CDR1 SGHTA and CDR2 FQGNSA come from the germline V gene.

The J gene is TRBJ2-3, the V gene TRBV28, with 7 bases fitting TRBD2. The ends lost 7 bases at V and 5 bases at J; junction bases unmatched: 6. CDR3 length: 13 residues. Germline CDR1 MDHEN, CDR2 SYDVKM. The CDR3 spells CASNRAGLDTQYF. The CDR3, as DNA: TGTGCCAGCAATAGAGCGGGGTTAGATACGCAGTATTTT.

The genes are TRBV29-1 and TRBJ2-5, with 7 bases that match TRBD2. The CDR3 loop spans 14 amino acids. Germline V lookup: CDR1 SQVTM, CDR2 ANQGSEA. Trimming at V came to 2 bases and at J to 13 bases, leaving 16 bases not matched to a gene. CDR3 sequence reads: CSVEWGYGRNERYF. The DNA for the CDR3 is TGCAGCGTTGAATGGGGCTACGGGAGGAATGAGCGGTACTTC. Looking up the rest from reference TRBV29-1 and TRBJ2-5 gives the full variable domain: SAVISQKPSRDICQRGTSLTIQCQVDSQVTMMFWYRQQPGQSLTLIATANQGSEATYESGFVIDKFPISRPNLTFSTLTVSNMSPEDSSIYLCSVEWGYGRNERYFGPGTRLLVL.

This clonotype showed up just once. This chain connects TRBV14 to TRBJ2-5; D not resolved. This CDR3 is 13 amino acids long. Per germline, CDR1 SGHDN and CDR2 FVKESK. Trimming stripped 6 bases from V and 3 bases from J, with 11 bases between. The CDR3 bases are TGTGCCAGCAGAAATGGATGGGAAGAGACCCAGTACTTC. Amino acids: CASRNGWEETQYF.

This clonotype was observed a few times. The gene calls are TRBV29-1 and TRBJ1-1; D uncertain. CDR1 and CDR2 from the germline V gene are SQVTM and ANQGSEA. This CDR3 region has 13 residues. The V gene lost 0 bases and the J gene lost 6 bases, with 11 bases spanning the gap. The CDR3 spells CSVEDYEIAEAFF. In nucleotides, the CDR3 is TGCAGCGTTGAAGATTACGAGATCGCTGAAGCTTTCTTT.

The chain is built from TRBV7-8 and TRBJ2-1, with TRBD2 identical over 10 bases. Germline CDR1 SGHVS, CDR2 FQNEAQ. Trimming took 4 bases from V and 7 from J; bases not matched to a gene: 13. CDR3 size: 17 residues. The CDR3 DNA follows: TGTGCCAGCAGCTCTTTTCCTAGCGGGGGAAGTAGGAATGAGCAGTTCTTC. It is translated as CASSSFPSGGSRNEQFF.

The gene calls are TRBV10-3 and TRBJ1-4; D uncertain. Germline assignment: CDR1 ENHRY and CDR2 SYGVKD. The ends were cut back, 2 bases at V and 5 bases at J, with 9 bases in the middle. This CDR3 contains 14 residues. The CDR3 nucleotides read TGTGCCATCAGTGAGACGGACGCAAATGAAAAACTGTTTTTT. Protein product: CAISETDANEKLFF.

The count of this clonotype is one. The chain is built from TRBV4-2 and TRBJ2-1; 7 nucleotides agree with TRBD2. Germline V gene sequence: CDR1 LGHNA, CDR2 YNFKEQ. The V segment lost 6 bases and the J segment 4 bases; nucleotides outside the gene matches: 6. This CDR3 has 14 amino acids. Here the CDR3 DNA reads TGTGCCAGCAGGGATGGGGGGGGTTACAATGAGCAGTTCTTC. Translating gives CASRDGGGYNEQFF.

V usage is TRBV27 and J usage is TRBJ1-5, with D tentatively TRBD1 (5 bases). Germline V gene lookup returns CDR1 MNHEY and CDR2 SMNVEV (reference sequence). This CDR3 comprises 15 residues. V was shortened by 5 bases and J by 4 bases, with 15 bases between the two germline ends. This CDR3 reads CASSPLGEGNQPQHF. The CDR3 bases are TGTGCCAGCAGTCCGCTGGGAGAGGGGAATCAGCCCCAGCATTTT.

V gene TRBV6-2 or TRBV6-3 combines with J gene TRBJ2-1; the D is unclear. CDR3 length: 12 residues. V was trimmed by 6 bases and J by 6 bases, leaving 9 bases between them. Germline CDR1 is MNHEY and CDR2 is SVGEGT. The CDR3 protein is CASRNLFNEQFF. DNA for the CDR3: TGTGCCAGCAGAAACCTTTTCAATGAGCAGTTCTTC.

In its sample, this clonotype was seen many times. The rearrangement links TRBV4-2 to TRBJ1-2, with D uncertain. CDR1 and CDR2 from the germline V gene are LGHNA and YNFKEQ. The germline V and J ends were trimmed by 1 base and 4 bases, with 4 bases remaining between them. The CDR3 spans 12 residues. The CDR3 is CASSQVGYGYTF. The CDR3 coding sequence is TGTGCCAGCAGCCAAGTCGGCTATGGCTACACCTTC.